This TCR beta chain stems from a study of long-term antiretroviral therapy in people with HIV. This clone was counted once. Trimming took 7 bases from V and 5 from J, leaving 12 bases between them. The CDR3 covers 12 residues. CDR1 is SNHLY, CDR2 FYNNEI, per germline. Survey level was the resolution at which the v3.0 immunoSEQ assay ran. The repertoire was sequenced with immunoSEQ multiplex PCR; TCRdb's copy has only in-frame clones and lacks some. The sample shows 1,500 to 2,000 clones, about 90% of them seen only once. The TCR was taken from a woman aged 45-65 years with HIV. The chain has TRBV2 and TRBJ2-7; D is possibly TRBD1 (7 bases). The sample in question was unsorted PBMCs, obtained 0.7 years after starting antiretroviral therapy. CDR3: CASKAGGNEQYF. CDR3 nucleotide sequence: TGTGCCAGCAAAGCAGGGGGGAACGAGCAGTACTTC.